This T cell receptor (beta chain) was sequenced for a study of shared clonotypes between healthy human individuals. Study results and limitations: Clonotype sharing across several donors was observed for around 5% of naive CD4 clonotypes.

A word on this clone: Its target is unknown.

Profiled with immunoSEQ multiplex PCR; TCRdb holds only in-frame clones, not every one. The top ten hold nearly 25% of the sample, which has almost 700,000 clones, just over 90% seen once. The naive CD8 subset, CD45RO-negative cells positively selected for CCR7, excluded terminally differentiated effector memory CD45RA+ cells. Sequences were obtained from naive CD8+ T cells sorted from blood. The sequence was obtained from a man aged 30 to 39 in good health.

This CDR3 is CASSFQRTQGTDTQYF. CDR3 bases: TGTGCCAGCAGTTTTCAAAGGACTCAGGGGACAGATACGCAGTATTTT. The chain has TRBV27 and TRBJ2-3; possible D gene TRBD1, 6 bases. The germline gives CDR1 MNHEY, CDR2 SMNVEV (reference sequence). This CDR3 comprises 16 residues. The V gene lost 3 bases and the J gene lost 3 bases, with 16 bases spanning the gap.